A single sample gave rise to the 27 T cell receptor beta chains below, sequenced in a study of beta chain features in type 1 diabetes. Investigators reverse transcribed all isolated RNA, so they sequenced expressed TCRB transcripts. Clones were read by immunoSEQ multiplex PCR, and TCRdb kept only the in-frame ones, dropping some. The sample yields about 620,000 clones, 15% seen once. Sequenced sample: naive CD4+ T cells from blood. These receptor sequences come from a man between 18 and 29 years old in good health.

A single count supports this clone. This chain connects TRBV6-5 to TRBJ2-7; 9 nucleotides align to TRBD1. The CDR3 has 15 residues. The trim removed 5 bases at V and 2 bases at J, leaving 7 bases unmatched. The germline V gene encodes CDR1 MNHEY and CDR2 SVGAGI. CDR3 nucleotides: TGTGCCAGCAGTCAAAGACGGACAGGGGCCTACGAGCAGTACTTC. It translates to CASSQRRTGAYEQYF.

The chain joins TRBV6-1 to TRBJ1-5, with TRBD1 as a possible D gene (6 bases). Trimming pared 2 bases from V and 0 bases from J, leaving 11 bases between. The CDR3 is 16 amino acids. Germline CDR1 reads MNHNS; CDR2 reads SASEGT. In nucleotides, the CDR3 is TGTGCCAGCAGTGAACAGGGGTCTTATAGCAATCAGCCCCAGCATTTT. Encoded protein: CASSEQGSYSNQPQHF.

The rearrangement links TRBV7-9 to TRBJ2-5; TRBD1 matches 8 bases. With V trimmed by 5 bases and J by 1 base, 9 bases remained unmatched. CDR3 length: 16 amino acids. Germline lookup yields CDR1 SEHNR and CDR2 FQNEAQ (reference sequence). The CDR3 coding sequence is TGTGCCAGCAGCCTCGGACAGGGCAACCTCCAAGAGACCCAGTACTTC. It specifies CASSLGQGNLQETQYF.

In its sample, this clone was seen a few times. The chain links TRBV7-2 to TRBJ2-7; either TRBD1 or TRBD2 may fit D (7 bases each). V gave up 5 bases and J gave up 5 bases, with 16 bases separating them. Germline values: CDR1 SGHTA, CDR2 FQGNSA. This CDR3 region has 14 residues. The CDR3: CASSTRQGGDEQYF. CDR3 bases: TGTGCCAGCAGCACCCGACAGGGAGGGGACGAGCAGTACTTC.

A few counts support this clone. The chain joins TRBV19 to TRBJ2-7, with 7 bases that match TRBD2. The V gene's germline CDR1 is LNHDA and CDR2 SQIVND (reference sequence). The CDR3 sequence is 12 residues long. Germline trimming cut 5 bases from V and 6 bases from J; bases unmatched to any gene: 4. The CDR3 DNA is TGTGCCAGTAGTTCCGGGAGGTCCGAGCAGTACTTC. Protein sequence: CASSSGRSEQYF.

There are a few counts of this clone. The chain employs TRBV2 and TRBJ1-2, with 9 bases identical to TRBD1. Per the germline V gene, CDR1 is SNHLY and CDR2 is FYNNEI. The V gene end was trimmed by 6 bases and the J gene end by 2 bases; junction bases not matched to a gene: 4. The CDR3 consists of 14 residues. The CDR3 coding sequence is TGTGCCAGCAGATCCGGGACAGGGAACTATGGCTACACCTTC. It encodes CASRSGTGNYGYTF.

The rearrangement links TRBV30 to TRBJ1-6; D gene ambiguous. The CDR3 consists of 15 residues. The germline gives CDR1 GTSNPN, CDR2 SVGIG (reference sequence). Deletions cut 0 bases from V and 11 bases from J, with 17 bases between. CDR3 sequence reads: CAWSVRGYGFPPLHF. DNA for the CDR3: TGTGCCTGGAGTGTAAGAGGGTATGGGTTCCCACCCCTCCACTTT.

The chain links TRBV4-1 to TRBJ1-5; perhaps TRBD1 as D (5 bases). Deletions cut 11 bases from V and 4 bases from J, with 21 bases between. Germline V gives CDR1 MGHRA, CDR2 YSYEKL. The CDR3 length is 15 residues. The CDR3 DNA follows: TGCGCCGCAGCCTCAATCCAGGGTCCAAATCAGCCCCAGCATTTT. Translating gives CAAASIQGPNQPQHF.

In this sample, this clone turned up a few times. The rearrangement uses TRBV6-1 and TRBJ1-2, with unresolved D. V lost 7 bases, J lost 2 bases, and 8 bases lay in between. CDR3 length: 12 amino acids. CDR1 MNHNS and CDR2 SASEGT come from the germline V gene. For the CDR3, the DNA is TGTGCCAGCAAATCGGGGAACTATGGCTACACCTTC. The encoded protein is CASKSGNYGYTF.

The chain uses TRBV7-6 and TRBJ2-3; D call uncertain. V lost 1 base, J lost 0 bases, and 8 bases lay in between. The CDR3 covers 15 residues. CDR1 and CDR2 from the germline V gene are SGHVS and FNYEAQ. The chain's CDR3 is CASSLGQTSTDTQYF. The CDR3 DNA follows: TGTGCCAGCAGCTTAGGGCAGACTAGCACAGATACGCAGTATTTT. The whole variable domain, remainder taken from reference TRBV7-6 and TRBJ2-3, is GAGVSQSPRYKVTKRGQDVALRCDPISGHVSLYWYRQALGQGPEFLTYFNYEAQQDKSGLPNDRFSAERPEGSISTLTIQRTEQRDSAMYRCASSLGQTSTDTQYFGPGTRLTVL.

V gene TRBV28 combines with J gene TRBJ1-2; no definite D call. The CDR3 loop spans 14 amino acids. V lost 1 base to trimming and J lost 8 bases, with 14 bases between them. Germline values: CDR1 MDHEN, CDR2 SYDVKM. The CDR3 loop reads CASSLYRAVLGYTF. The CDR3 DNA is TGTGCCAGCAGTTTATACCGAGCGGTTCTAGGCTACACCTTC.

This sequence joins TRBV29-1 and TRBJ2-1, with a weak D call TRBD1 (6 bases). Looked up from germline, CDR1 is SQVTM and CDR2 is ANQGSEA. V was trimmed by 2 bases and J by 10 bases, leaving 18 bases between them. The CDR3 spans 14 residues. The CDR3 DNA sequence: TGCAGCGTTGAACAGGGGCCTCGGCTGCGGGAGCAGTTCTTC. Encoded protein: CSVEQGPRLREQFF.

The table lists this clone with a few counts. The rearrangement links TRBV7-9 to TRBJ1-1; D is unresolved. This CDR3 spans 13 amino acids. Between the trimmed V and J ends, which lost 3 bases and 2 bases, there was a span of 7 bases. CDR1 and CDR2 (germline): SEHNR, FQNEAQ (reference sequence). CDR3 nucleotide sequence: TGTGCCAGCAGCTTTAAGGCTAACACTGAAGCTTTCTTT. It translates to CASSFKANTEAFF.

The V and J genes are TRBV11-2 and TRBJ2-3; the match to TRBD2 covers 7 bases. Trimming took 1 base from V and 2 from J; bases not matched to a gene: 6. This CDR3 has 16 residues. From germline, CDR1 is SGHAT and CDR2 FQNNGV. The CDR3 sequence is CASSLGGSPFTDTQYF. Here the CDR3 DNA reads TGTGCCAGCAGCTTAGGCGGGAGTCCCTTCACAGATACGCAGTATTTT.

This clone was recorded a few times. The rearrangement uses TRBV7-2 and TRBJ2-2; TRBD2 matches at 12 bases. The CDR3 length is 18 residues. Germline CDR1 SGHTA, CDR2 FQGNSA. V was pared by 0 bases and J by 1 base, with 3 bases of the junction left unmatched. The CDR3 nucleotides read TGTGCCAGCAGCTTAGCTGTGACTAGCGGGGGGAACACCGGGGAGCTGTTTTTT. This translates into CASSLAVTSGGNTGELFF.

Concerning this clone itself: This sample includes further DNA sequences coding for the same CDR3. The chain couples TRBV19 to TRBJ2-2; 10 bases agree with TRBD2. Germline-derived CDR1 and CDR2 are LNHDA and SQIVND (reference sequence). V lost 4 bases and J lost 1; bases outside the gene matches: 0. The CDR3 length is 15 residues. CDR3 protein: CASSRTSGNTGELFF. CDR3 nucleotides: TGTGCCAGTAGTAGGACTAGCGGGAACACCGGGGAGCTGTTTTTT.

This CDR3 is CASSVGAASEETQYF. DNA of the CDR3: TGTGCCAGCAGCGTAGGAGCAGCGTCTGAAGAGACCCAGTACTTC. This rearrangement joins TRBV9 to TRBJ2-5; D not certain. CDR3 length equals 15 residues. The germline gives CDR1 SGDLS, CDR2 YYNGEE. V gave up 0 bases and J gave up 3 bases, with 12 bases separating them.

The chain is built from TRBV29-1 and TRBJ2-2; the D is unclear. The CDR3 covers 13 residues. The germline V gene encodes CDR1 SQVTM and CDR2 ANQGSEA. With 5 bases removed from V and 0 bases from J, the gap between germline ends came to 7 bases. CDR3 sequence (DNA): TGCAGCGTTTTTCGCGCGAACACCGGGGAGCTGTTTTTT. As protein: CSVFRANTGELFF.

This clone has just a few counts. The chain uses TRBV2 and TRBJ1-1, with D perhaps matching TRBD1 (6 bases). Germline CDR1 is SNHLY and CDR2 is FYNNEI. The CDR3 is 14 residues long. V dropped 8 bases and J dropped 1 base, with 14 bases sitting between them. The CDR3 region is CASRTGRENTEAFF. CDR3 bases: TGTGCCAGCCGAACAGGGAGGGAGAACACTGAAGCTTTCTTT.

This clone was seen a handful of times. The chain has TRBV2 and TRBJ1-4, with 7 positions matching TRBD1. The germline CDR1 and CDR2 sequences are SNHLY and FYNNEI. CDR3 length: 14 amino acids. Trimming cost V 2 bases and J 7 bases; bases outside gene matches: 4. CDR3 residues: CASSEIRGAEKLFF. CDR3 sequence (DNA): TGTGCCAGCAGTGAAATCAGGGGGGCTGAAAAACTGTTTTTT.

As DNA, the CDR3 is TGTGCCAGCAGACCACCGGGACAGGGAAGTGGGGAGCAGTACTTC. As protein: CASRPPGQGSGEQYF. This chain connects TRBV6-5 to TRBJ2-7; 9 bases agree with TRBD1. There are 15 residues in the CDR3. Germline CDR1 MNHEY, CDR2 SVGAGI. Trimming cost V 6 bases and J 7 bases; bases outside gene matches: 13.

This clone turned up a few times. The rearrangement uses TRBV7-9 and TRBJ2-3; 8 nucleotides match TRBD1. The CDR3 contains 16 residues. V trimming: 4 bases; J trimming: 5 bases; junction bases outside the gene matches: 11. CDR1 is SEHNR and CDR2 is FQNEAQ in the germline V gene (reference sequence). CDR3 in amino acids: CASSYSRIGQGDTQYF. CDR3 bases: TGTGCCAGCAGCTATTCCCGTATAGGACAGGGAGATACGCAGTATTTT.

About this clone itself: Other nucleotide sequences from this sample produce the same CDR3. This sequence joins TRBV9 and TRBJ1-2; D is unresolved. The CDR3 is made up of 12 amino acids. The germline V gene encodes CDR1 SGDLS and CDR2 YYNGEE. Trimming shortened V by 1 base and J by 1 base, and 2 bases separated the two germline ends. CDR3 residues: CASSVNNYGYTF. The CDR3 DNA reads TGTGCCAGCAGCGTAAATAACTATGGCTACACCTTC.

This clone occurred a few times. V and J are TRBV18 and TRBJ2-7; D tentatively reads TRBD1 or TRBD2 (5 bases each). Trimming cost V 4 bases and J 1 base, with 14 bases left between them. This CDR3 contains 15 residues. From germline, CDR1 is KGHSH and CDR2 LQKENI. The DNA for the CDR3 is TGTGCCAGCTCACGGCCCGGGACGGCATCCTACGAGCAGTACTTC. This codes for CASSRPGTASYEQYF.

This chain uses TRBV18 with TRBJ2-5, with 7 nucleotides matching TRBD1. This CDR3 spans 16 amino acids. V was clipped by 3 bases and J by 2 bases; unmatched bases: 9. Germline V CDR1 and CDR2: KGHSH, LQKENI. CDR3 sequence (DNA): TGTGCCAGCTCACCTCTCGGGACAGACGCGCAAGAGACCCAGTACTTC. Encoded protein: CASSPLGTDAQETQYF.

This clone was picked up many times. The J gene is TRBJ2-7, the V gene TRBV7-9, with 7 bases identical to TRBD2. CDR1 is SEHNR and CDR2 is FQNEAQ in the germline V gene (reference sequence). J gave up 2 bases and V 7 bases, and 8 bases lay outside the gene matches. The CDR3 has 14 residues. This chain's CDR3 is CASTMREPAYEQYF. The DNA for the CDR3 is TGTGCCAGCACCATGCGGGAGCCTGCCTACGAGCAGTACTTC.

CDR3 amino acids: CASSAHSGGGDIQYF. DNA for the CDR3: TGTGCCAGCAGTGCACATAGCGGGGGTGGTGACATTCAGTACTTC. The chain joins TRBV25-1 to TRBJ2-4, with TRBD2 identical over 9 bases. The CDR3 totals 15 residues. Germline CDR1 and CDR2: MGHDK and SYGVNS. The J segment lost 8 bases and the V segment lost 4 bases, leaving 9 bases of the junction unmatched.